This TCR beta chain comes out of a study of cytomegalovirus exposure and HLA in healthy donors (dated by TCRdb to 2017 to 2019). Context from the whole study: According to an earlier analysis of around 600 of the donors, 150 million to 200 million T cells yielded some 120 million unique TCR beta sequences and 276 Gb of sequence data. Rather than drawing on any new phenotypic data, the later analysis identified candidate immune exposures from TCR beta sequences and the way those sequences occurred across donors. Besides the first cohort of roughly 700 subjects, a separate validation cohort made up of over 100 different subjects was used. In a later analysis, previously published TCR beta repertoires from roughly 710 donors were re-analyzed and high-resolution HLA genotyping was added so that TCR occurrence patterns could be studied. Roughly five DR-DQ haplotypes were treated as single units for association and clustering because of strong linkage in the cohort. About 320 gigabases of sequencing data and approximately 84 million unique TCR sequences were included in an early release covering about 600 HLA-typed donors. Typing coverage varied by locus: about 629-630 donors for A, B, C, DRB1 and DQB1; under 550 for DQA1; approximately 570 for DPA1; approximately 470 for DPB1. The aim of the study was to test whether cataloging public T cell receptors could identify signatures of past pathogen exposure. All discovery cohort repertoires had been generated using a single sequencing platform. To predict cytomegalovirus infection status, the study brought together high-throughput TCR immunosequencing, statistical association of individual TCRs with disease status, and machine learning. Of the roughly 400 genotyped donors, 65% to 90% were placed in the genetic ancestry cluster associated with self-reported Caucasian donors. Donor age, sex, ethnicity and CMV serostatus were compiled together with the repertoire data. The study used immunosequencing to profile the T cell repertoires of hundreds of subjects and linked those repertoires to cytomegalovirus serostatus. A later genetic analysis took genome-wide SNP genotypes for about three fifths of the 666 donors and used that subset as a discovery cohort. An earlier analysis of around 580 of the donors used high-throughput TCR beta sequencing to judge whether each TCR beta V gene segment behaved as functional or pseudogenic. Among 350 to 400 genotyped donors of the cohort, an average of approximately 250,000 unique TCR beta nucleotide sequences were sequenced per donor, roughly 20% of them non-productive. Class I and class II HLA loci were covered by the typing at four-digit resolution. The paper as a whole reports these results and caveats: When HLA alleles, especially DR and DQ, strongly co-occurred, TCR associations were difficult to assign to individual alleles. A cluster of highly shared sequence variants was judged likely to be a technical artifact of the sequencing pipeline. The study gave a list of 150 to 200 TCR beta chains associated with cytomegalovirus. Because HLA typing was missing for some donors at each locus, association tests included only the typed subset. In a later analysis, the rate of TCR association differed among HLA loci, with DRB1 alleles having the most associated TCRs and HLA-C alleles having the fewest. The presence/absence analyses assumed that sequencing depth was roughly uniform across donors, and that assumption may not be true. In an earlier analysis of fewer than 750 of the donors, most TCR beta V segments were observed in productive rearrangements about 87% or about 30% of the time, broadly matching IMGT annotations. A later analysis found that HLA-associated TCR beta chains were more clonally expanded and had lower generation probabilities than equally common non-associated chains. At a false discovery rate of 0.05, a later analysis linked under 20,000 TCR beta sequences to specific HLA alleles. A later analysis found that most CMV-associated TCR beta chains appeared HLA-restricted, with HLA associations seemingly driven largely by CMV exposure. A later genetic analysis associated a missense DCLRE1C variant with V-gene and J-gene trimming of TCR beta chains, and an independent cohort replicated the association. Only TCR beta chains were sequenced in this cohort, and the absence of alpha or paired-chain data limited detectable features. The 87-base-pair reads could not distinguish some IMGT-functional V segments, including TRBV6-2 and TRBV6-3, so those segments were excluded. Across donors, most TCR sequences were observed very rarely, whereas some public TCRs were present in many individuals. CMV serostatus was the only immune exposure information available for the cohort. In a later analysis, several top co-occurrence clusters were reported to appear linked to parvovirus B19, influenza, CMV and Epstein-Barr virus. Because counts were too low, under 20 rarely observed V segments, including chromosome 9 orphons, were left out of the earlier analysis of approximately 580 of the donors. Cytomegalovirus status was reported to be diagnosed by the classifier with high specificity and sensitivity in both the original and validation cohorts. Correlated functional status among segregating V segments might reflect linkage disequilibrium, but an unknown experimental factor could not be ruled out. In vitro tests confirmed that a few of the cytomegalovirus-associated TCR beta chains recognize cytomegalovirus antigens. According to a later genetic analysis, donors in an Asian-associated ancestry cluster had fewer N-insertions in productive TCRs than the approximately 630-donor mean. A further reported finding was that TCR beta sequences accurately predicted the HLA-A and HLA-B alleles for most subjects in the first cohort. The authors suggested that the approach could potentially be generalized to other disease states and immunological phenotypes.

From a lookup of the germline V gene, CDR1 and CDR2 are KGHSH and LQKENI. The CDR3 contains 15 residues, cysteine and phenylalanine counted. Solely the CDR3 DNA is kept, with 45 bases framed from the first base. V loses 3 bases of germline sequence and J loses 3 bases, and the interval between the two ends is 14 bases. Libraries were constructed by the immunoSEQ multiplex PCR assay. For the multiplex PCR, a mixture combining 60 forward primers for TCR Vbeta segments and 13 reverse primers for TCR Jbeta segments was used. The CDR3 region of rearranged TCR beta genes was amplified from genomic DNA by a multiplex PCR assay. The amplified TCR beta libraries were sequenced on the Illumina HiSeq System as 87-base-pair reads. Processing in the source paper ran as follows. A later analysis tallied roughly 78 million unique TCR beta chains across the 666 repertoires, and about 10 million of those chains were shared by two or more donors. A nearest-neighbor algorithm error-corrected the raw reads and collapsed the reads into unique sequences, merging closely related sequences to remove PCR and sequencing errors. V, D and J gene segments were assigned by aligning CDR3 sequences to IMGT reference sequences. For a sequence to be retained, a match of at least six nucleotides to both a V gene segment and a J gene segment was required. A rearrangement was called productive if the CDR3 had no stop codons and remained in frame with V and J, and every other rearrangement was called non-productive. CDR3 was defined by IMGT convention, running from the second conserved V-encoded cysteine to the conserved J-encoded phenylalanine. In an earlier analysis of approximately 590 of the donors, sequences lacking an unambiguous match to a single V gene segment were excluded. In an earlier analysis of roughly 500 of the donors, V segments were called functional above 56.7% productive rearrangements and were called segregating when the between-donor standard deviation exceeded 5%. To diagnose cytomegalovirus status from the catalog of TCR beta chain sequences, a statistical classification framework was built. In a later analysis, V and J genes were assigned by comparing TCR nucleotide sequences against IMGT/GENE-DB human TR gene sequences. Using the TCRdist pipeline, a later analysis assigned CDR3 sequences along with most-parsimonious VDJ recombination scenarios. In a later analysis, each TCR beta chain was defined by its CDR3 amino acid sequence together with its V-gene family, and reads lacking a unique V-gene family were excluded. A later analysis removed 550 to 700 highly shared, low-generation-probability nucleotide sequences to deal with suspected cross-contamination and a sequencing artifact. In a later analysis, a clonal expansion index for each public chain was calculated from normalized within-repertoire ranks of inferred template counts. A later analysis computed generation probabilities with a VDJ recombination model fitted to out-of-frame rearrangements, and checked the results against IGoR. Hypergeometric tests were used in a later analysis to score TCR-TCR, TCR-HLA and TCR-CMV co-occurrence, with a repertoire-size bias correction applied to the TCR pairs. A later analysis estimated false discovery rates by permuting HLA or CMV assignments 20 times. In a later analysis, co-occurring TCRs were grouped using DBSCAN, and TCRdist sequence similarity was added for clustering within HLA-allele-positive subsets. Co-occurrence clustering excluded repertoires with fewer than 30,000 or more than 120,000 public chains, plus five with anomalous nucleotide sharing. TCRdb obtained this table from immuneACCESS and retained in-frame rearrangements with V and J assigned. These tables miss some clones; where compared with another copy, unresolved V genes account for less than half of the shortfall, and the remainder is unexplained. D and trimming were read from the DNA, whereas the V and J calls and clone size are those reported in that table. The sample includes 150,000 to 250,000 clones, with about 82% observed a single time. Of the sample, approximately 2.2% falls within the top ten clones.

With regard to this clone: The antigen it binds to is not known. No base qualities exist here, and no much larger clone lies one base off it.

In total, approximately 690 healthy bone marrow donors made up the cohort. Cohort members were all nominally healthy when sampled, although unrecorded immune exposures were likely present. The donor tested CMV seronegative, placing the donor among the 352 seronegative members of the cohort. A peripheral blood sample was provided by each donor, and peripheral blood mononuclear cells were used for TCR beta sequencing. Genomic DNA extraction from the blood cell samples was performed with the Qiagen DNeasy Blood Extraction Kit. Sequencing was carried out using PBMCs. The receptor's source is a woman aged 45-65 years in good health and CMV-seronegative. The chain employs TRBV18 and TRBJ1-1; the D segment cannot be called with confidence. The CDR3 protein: CASSPRRRRDTEAFF. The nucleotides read TGTGCCAGCTCACCCCGGCGTAGACGGGACACTGAAGCTTTCTTT.